This TCR beta chain was found in a study of blood T cell repertoires in COVID-19. Method: immunoSEQ multiplex PCR; TCRdb's copy keeps in-frame clones and lacks some. The sample includes some 400,000 clones, around 87% of them seen just once. The CDR3 loop spans 13 amino acids. V shed 10 bases and J 4 bases; nucleotides not matched to a gene: 8. Germline-derived CDR1 and CDR2 are ENHRY and SYGVKD. In its sample, this clone was seen once. The receptor's source is a woman aged 25 to 39 with COVID-19, enrolled during active disease. The source material was peripheral blood. The chain links TRBV10-3 to TRBJ1-2, with TRBD1 matching over 8 bases. CDR3 protein: CASLSGQAYGYTF. The CDR3 nucleotides are TGTGCCAGCCTCTCGGGACAGGCCTATGGCTACACCTTC.